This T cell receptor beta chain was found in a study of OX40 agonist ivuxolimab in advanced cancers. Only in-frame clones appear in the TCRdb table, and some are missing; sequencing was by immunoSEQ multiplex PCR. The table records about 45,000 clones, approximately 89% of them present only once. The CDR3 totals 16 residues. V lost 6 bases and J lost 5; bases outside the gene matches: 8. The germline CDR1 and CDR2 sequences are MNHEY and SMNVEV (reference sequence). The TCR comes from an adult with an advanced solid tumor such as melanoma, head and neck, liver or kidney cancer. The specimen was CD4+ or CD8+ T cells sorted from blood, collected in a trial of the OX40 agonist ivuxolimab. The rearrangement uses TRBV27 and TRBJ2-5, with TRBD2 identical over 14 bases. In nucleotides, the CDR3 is TGTGCCAGCAGCGAGACTAGCGGGGGGGCCTGGGAGACCCAGTACTTC. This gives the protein CASSETSGGAWETQYF.